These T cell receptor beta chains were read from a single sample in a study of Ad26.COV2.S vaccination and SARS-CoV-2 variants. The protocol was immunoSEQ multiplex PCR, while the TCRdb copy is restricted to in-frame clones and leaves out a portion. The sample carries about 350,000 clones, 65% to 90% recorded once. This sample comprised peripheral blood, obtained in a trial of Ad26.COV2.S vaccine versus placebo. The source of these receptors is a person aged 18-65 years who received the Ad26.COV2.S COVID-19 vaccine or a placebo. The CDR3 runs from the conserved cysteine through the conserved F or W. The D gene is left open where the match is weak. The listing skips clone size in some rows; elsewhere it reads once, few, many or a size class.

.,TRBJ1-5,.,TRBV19,TGTGCCAGTAGTATAGACCCAGGGGATCAGCCCCAGCATTTT,CASSIDPGDQPQHF
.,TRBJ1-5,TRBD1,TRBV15,TGTGCCACCAGTCCGAAGACAGGGATTAATCAGCCCCAGCATTTT,CATSPKTGINQPQHF
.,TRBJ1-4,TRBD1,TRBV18,TGTGCCAGCTCACCGCAACGCACCGGGACAGAGAATGAAAAACTGTTTTTT,CASSPQRTGTENEKLFF
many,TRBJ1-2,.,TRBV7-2,TGTGCCAGCAGCCTAAGGACGGAGAACTATGGCTACACCTTC,CASSLRTENYGYTF
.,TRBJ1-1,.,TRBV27,TGTGCCAGCAGGCCGGGCCTCATGAACACTGAAGCTTTCTTT,CASRPGLMNTEAFF
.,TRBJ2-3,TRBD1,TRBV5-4,TGTGCCAGCAGCCAAGGACAGGGGACAGATACGCAGTATTTT,CASSQGQGTDTQYF
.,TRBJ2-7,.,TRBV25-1,TGTGCCAGCAGTGAAATATCCGGGACCTACGAGCAGTACTTC,CASSEISGTYEQYF
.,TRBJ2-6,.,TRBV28,TGTGCCAGCAGTTTGGGGCCGTCTGGGGCCAACGTCCTGACTTTC,CASSLGPSGANVLTF
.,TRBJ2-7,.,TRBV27,TGTGCCAGCAGTAAAACAGGGACTTCTCAGGGGGAGCAGTACTTC,CASSKTGTSQGEQYF
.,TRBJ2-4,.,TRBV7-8,TGTGCCAGCAGCATATTACTAGTCTGGGGCCAGCCCGAAAACATTCAGTACTTC,CASSILLVWGQPENIQYF
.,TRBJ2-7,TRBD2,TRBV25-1,TGTGCCAGCAGTCCCCTAGCGGGATCGGGTTCCTACGAGCAGTACTTC,CASSPLAGSGSYEQYF
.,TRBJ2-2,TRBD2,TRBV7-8,TGTGCCAGCGAGGCAGCGGGGCTATCGAACACCGGGGAGCTGTTTTTT,CASEAAGLSNTGELFF
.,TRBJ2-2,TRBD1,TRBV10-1,TGCGCCAGCAGGGACAGGGAAGATACCGGGGAGCTGTTTTTT,CASRDREDTGELFF
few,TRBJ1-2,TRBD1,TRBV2,TGTGCCAGCAGTGAAGGGACAGGGATGGGTGGCTACACCTTC,CASSEGTGMGGYTF
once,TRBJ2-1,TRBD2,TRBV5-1,TGCGCCAGCAGCTTAGCGGGGGAGACCTACAATGAGCAGTTCTTC,CASSLAGETYNEQFF
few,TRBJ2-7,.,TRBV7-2,TGTGCCAGCAGCTTATCCGGGTTAAGCTCCTACGAGCAGTACTTC,CASSLSGLSSYEQYF
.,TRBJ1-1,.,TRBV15,TGTGCCACCAGCAGAGGGGGGAACACTGAAGCTTTCTTT,CATSRGGNTEAFF
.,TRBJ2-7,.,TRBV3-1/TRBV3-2,TGTGCCAGCAGCCAATTATCGCTAGCGACTAGCGAGCAGTACTTC,CASSQLSLATSEQYF
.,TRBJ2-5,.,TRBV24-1,TGTGCCACCAGTGGAGGAGAGACCCAGTACTTC,CATSGGETQYF
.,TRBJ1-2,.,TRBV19,TGTGCCAGTAGTATCGAGAGACAGGCGACGGGTGGCTACACCTTC,CASSIERQATGGYTF
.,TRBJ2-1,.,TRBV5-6,TGTGCCAGCAGCTTGCCTGGGGCCAATGAGCAGTTCTTC,CASSLPGANEQFF
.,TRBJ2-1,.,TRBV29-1,TGCAGCCACGAAGGGACTGTCGATGAGCAGTTCTTC,CSHEGTVDEQFF
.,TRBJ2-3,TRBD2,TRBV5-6,TGTGCCAGCAGCCTGGATCGGGGCGGGGGGTACACAGATACGCAGTATTTT,CASSLDRGGGYTDTQYF
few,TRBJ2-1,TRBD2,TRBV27,TGTGCCAGCAGTTTAGGGTGGGGGACTAGCCTCTTCAATGAGCAGTTCTTC,CASSLGWGTSLFNEQFF